What follows are 5 T cell receptor beta chains derived from one specimen sequenced in a study of PD-1 blockade in classical Hodgkin lymphoma. Clones were sequenced by immunoSEQ multiplex PCR, and TCRdb holds only the in-frame ones, with some missing. The data contain approximately 60,000 clones, approximately 88% of them singletons. Relapse was seen in all patients after autologous stem cell transplantation, and brentuximab vedotin exposure was variable. The specimen was peripheral blood mononuclear cells (PBMCs), collected at baseline. The receptors stem from a human donor with classical Hodgkin lymphoma.

This chain links TRBV6-1 with TRBJ1-2, with D perhaps matching TRBD1 (5 bases). Trimming removed 0 bases from V and 4 bases from J, with 9 bases in between. In germline, CDR1 is MNHNS, CDR2 SASEGT. The CDR3 contains 14 residues. CDR3 DNA: TGTGCCAGCAGTGAAGCGAGGCAGGGCTATGGCTACACCTTC. It specifies CASSEARQGYGYTF.

V gene TRBV21-1 combines with J gene TRBJ2-1. TRBV21-1 is reported as a pseudogene. The CDR3 spans 17 residues. The CDR3 here is CASSKTFRTYKYNEQFF. The CDR3 bases are TGTGCCAGCAGCAAAACCTTTCGAACCTACAAGTACAATGAGCAGTTCTTC.

The rearrangement links TRBV4-3 to TRBJ2-7; TRBD1 matches 8 bases. This CDR3 comprises 20 residues. Germline V gene lookup returns CDR1 LGHNA and CDR2 YSLEER. The V and J ends lost 0 bases and 3 bases, in that order; junction bases with no gene match: 19. The CDR3 region has the DNA TGCGCCAGCAGCCAAGAGCGTGGAGTGTTGAGGACAGGGAAGAACTACGAGCAGTACTTC. Protein sequence: CASSQERGVLRTGKNYEQYF.

The V call is TRBV5-6, the J call TRBJ2-1; D might be TRBD2 (6 bases). This CDR3 has 17 residues. The ends were cut back, 6 bases at V and 0 bases at J, with 19 bases in the middle. Germline values: CDR1 SGHDT, CDR2 YYEEEE. The CDR3 DNA is TGTGCCAGCACCCGGGAGACCGCCGCCCCCTCCTACAATGAGCAGTTCTTC. The encoded protein is CASTRETAAPSYNEQFF. Full variable domain (outside the CDR3, taken from reference TRBV5-6 and TRBJ2-1): DAGVTQSPTHLIKTRGQQVTLRCSPKSGHDTVSWYQQALGQGPQFIFQYYEEEERQRGNFPDRFSGHQFPNYSSELNVNALLLGDSALYLCASTRETAAPSYNEQFFGPGTRLTVL.

The chain combines TRBV2 with TRBJ1-2; D is unresolved. V was clipped by 3 bases and J by 4 bases, with 9 bases between them. The CDR3 is made up of 13 amino acids. Looked up from germline, CDR1 is SNHLY and CDR2 is FYNNEI. The CDR3 is CASSDGEGYGYTF. The CDR3 DNA follows: TGTGCCAGCAGTGACGGGGAGGGCTATGGCTACACCTTC.